The 9 T cell receptor beta chains given below trace back to one sample, sequenced in a study of shared clonotypes between healthy human individuals. TCRdb's copy holds only in-frame clones and misses some; the assay was immunoSEQ multiplex PCR. The data hold over 950,000 clones, with roughly 80% observed a single time. Specimen: memory CD4+ T cells from PBMCs. Subset meaning: CD45RA-negative fraction. These receptor sequences come from a man aged 18 to 35 in good health. Some clones in this sample may be carry-over from other donors' samples.

Of note for this clone: A much larger clonotype is one base distant, so this may be a read error. Other DNA sequences within the sample encode an identical CDR3. The chain uses TRBV18 and TRBJ1-1; D call uncertain. CDR1 and CDR2 (germline): KGHSH, LQKENI. Trimming stripped 2 bases from V and 3 bases from J, with 10 bases between. This CDR3 is 14 amino acids long. The chain's CDR3 is CASSPGGQDTEAFF. The CDR3 DNA is TGTGCCAGCTCACCAGGAGGGCAGGACACTGAAGCTTTCTTT.

The sample holds a few counts of this clone. The V and J genes are TRBV11-3 and TRBJ2-1, with 10 bases aligning to TRBD2. Per germline, CDR1 SGHNT and CDR2 YENEEA. This CDR3 spans 15 amino acids. The V and J ends lost 5 bases and 6 bases, in that order; junction bases with no gene match: 7. The CDR3 spells CASSGAGGPRNEQFF. The CDR3 bases are TGTGCCAGCAGCGGAGCGGGAGGGCCTCGCAATGAGCAGTTCTTC.

V gene TRBV4-1 combines with J gene TRBJ2-3; D uncertain. The V gene lost 4 bases and the J gene lost 6 bases, with 17 bases spanning the gap. CDR1 and CDR2 (germline): MGHRA, YSYEKL. There are 15 residues in the CDR3. CDR3 coding DNA: TGCGCCAGCAGCCCCCAACGGACCTTGGGGGATACGCAGTATTTT. Translation gives CASSPQRTLGDTQYF.

This chain links TRBV29-1 with TRBJ1-2; D may be TRBD1 (6 bases). V lost 7 bases, J lost 8 bases, and 17 bases lay in between. Germline CDR1 and CDR2: SQVTM and ANQGSEA. This CDR3 is 12 amino acids long. The CDR3 sequence is CSGLQGLRGYTF. The CDR3 DNA reads as TGCAGCGGGCTACAGGGTCTGAGAGGCTACACCTTC.

As for this clone: Other nucleotide sequences from this sample produce the same CDR3. This chain uses TRBV9 with TRBJ2-1; D perhaps matches TRBD1 (7 bases). V was shortened by 3 bases and J by 2 bases, with 12 bases between the two germline ends. The CDR3 length is 15 residues. CDR1 is SGDLS and CDR2 is YYNGEE in the germline V gene. CDR3 sequence (DNA): TGTGCCAGCAGCGAGGCAGGGGGGACCTACAATGAGCAGTTCTTC. Residues: CASSEAGGTYNEQFF.

This clone was seen a single time. A much bigger clone sits one base away, suggesting this may be a read error. This chain joins TRBV7-2 and TRBJ2-3; D may be TRBD1 (6 bases). Per germline, CDR1 SGHTA and CDR2 FQGNSA. Trimming shortened V by 5 bases and J by 0 bases, and 9 bases separated the two germline ends. The CDR3 consists of 14 residues. The CDR3 spells CASSTGTSTDTQYF. CDR3 coding DNA: TGTGCCAGCAGCACCGGGACAAGCACAGATACGCAGTATTTT.

This clone showed up just a few times. The chain recombines TRBV19 with TRBJ2-7; 8 bases map to TRBD2. The CDR3 covers 15 residues. Germline CDR1 reads LNHDA; CDR2 reads SQIVND (reference sequence). V lost 3 bases, J lost 3 bases, and 7 bases stayed unmatched. The CDR3 sequence is CASSMGGLAGYEQYF. CDR3 nucleotides: TGTGCCAGTAGTATGGGAGGCCTAGCGGGCTACGAGCAGTACTTC.

The rearrangement uses TRBV5-4 and TRBJ2-5; 11 bases are shared with TRBD2. The germline V gene encodes CDR1 SGHNT and CDR2 YYREEE (reference sequence). The length of the CDR3 is 15 residues. The ends lost 3 bases at V and 3 bases at J; junction bases unmatched: 4. Here the CDR3 DNA reads TGTGCCAGCAGCTGGAAACTAGCGGGAGAAGAGACCCAGTACTTC. Its protein product is CASSWKLAGEETQYF.

The rearrangement links TRBV5-1 to TRBJ2-7; weak D call: TRBD2 (5 bases). Between the trimmed V and J ends, which lost 0 bases and 4 bases, there was a span of 17 bases. The germline V gene encodes CDR1 SGHRS and CDR2 YFSETQ. The CDR3 contains 16 residues. The CDR3 is CASSLGLGGRPYEQYF. The DNA for the CDR3 is TGCGCCAGCAGCTTGGGGTTAGGCGGGCGGCCTTACGAGCAGTACTTC. Variable domain in full (rest from reference TRBV5-1 and TRBJ2-7): KAGVTQTPRYLIKTRGQQVTLSCSPISGHRSVSWYQQTPGQGLQFLFEYFSETQRNKGNFPGRFSGRQFSNSRSEMNVSTLELGDSALYLCASSLGLGGRPYEQYFGPGTRLTVT.